A single sample gave rise to the 22 T cell receptor beta chains below, sequenced in a study of blood T cell repertoires in COVID-19. Sequencing was performed with immunoSEQ multiplex PCR; in TCRdb, only in-frame clones are kept and a portion is missing. The sample has approximately 250,000 clones, approximately 80% seen once. Sequenced sample: peripheral blood. The receptor set was obtained from a human donor in a cohort sampled during active COVID-19.

This rearrangement joins TRBV29-1 to TRBJ2-1; D uncertain. Trimming removed 1 base at V and 4 bases at J, with 8 bases between. The CDR3 is 13 residues long. Germline values: CDR1 SQVTM, CDR2 ANQGSEA. The CDR3 sequence is CSVEGLVYNEQFF. In nucleotides, the CDR3 is TGCAGCGTTGAAGGATTAGTATACAATGAGCAGTTCTTC.

The chain recombines TRBV10-2 with TRBJ2-2; 8 bases fit TRBD2. Trimming at V came to 3 bases and at J to 0 bases, leaving 15 bases not matched to a gene. The CDR3 consists of 20 residues. The germline V gene has CDR1 WSHSY and CDR2 SAAADI. CDR3 region: CASSDRAGGRSLPNTGELFF. CDR3 nucleotides: TGCGCCAGCAGTGACCGCGCGGGGGGCCGATCGCTACCGAACACCGGGGAGCTGTTTTTT.

This clone was observed a few times. The rearrangement joins TRBV7-6 to TRBJ2-6; D might be TRBD2 (7 bases). Germline CDR1 is SGHVS and CDR2 is FNYEAQ. The CDR3 loop spans 21 amino acids. The V and J ends lost 5 bases and 0 bases respectively, with 26 bases between them. CDR3 protein: CASSPSGGHRPDRSGANVLTF. The CDR3 DNA reads as TGTGCCAGCAGCCCCTCGGGGGGCCACCGACCAGACCGCTCTGGGGCCAACGTCCTGACTTTC. The whole variable domain, remainder taken from reference TRBV7-6 and TRBJ2-6, is GAGVSQSPRYKVTKRGQDVALRCDPISGHVSLYWYRQALGQGPEFLTYFNYEAQQDKSGLPNDRFSAERPEGSISTLTIQRTEQRDSAMYRCASSPSGGHRPDRSGANVLTFGAGSRLTVL.

The CDR3 coding sequence is TGTGCCAGCTCACTTCGGGTTGGGGGCGGCGGCTACACCTTC. Translating it yields CASSLRVGGGGYTF. The V call is TRBV6-5, the J call TRBJ1-2, with TRBD1 as a possible D gene (6 bases). The CDR3 totals 14 residues. The germline gives CDR1 MNHEY, CDR2 SVGAGI. Deletions cut 8 bases from V and 8 bases from J, with 21 bases between.

Comment on this clone: Compared with germline, one end of the junction differs, possibly owing to a read error. The CDR3 sequence: CSPSILAEGANYGYTF. The CDR3 nucleotides read TGCAGTCCTAGTATCTTGGCCGAGGGGGCTAACTATGGCTACACCTTC. The rearrangement joins TRBV20-1 to TRBJ1-2, with D tentatively TRBD1 (6 bases). Germline loops: CDR1 DFQATT, CDR2 SNEGSKA (reference sequence). The CDR3 covers 16 residues.

This clone has a handful of counts. The V call is TRBV4-2, the J call TRBJ1-3; D gene uncertain. The germline V gene encodes CDR1 LGHNA and CDR2 YNFKEQ. Trimming took off 0 bases at V and 1 base at J, with 16 bases between the two ends. The CDR3 spans 18 residues. CDR3 coding DNA: TGTGCCAGCAGCCAAGATACGGTTGCGGCTATGTCTGGAAACACCATATATTTT. This translates into CASSQDTVAAMSGNTIYF.

The gene calls are TRBV6-6 and TRBJ2-7, with 7 bases identical to TRBD2. Germline values: CDR1 MNHNY, CDR2 SVGAGI (reference sequence). This CDR3 is 13 amino acids long. J was trimmed by 2 bases and V by 5 bases; bases with no gene match: 3. The CDR3 nucleotides are TGTGCCAGCAGTGCTAGCGGTCCCTACGAGCAGTACTTC. The encoded protein is CASSASGPYEQYF.

This clone was seen just once. The gene calls are TRBV18 and TRBJ2-1; 7 bases agree with TRBD2. The CDR3 sequence is 16 residues long. Germline V gives CDR1 KGHSH, CDR2 LQKENI. J was trimmed by 0 bases and V by 3 bases; bases with no gene match: 5. DNA for the CDR3: TGTGCCAGCTCACCTTCGCGGGGGAGCTCCTACAATGAGCAGTTCTTC. It codes for CASSPSRGSSYNEQFF.

The J gene is TRBJ1-2, the V gene TRBV7-3; tentatively, D is TRBD1 (5 bases). The V end was cut by 1 base, the J end by 3 bases, with 15 bases between. The CDR3 contains 16 residues. Germline lookup yields CDR1 SGHTA and CDR2 FQGTGA. The CDR3 sequence is CASSLKLAGVDYGYTF. The CDR3 region has the DNA TGTGCCAGCAGCTTAAAGCTGGCGGGGGTCGACTATGGCTACACCTTC.

The rearrangement joins TRBV3-1 (or the pseudogene TRBV3-2) to TRBJ1-3; 7 bases map to TRBD1. V gave up 4 bases and J gave up 4 bases; unmatched junction bases: 4. The CDR3 has 14 residues. Germline V CDR1 and CDR2: LGHDT, YNNKEL (reference sequence). DNA for the CDR3: TGTGCCAGCAGCCGAGGACAGGACGGAAACACCATATATTTT. Translated, it gives CASSRGQDGNTIYF.

This sequence joins TRBV19 and TRBJ1-1, with TRBD1 matching over 7 bases. CDR1 LNHDA and CDR2 SQIVND come from the germline V gene (reference sequence). CDR3 length: 18 amino acids. V trimming: 2 bases; J trimming: 0 bases; junction bases outside the gene matches: 12. CDR3 sequence: CASSIRGLKGRMNTEAFF. For the CDR3, the DNA is TGTGCCAGTAGTATAAGGGGGCTAAAGGGAAGGATGAACACTGAAGCTTTCTTT.

The chain combines TRBV7-3 with TRBJ2-1; TRBD2 aligns across 7 bases. Losses at the gene ends were 5 bases for V and 4 bases for J; bases not matched to a gene: 8. The V gene's germline CDR1 is SGHTA and CDR2 FQGTGA. This CDR3 is 15 amino acids long. The CDR3 reads CASSPLGGGYNEQFF. As DNA, the CDR3 is TGTGCCAGCAGCCCCCTGGGGGGAGGGTACAATGAGCAGTTCTTC.

This clone came up once. The chain couples TRBV6-2 or TRBV6-3 to TRBJ2-1; 13 positions agree with TRBD2. The CDR3 extends over 17 amino acids. In germline, CDR1 is MNHEY, CDR2 SVGEGT. V was pared by 2 bases and J by 5 bases, with 6 bases of the junction left unmatched. In DNA form, the CDR3 reads TGTGCCAGCAGTTACCCCGGGACTAGCGGGACCAACAATGAGCAGTTCTTC. Protein: CASSYPGTSGTNNEQFF.

There are a few counts of this clone. V gene TRBV5-1 combines with J gene TRBJ1-2, with TRBD1 identical over 12 bases. Germline CDR1 SGHRS, CDR2 YFSETQ. This CDR3 contains 17 residues. V lost 3 bases and J lost 2; bases outside the gene matches: 8. The CDR3 nucleotides are TGCGCCAGCAGCTGGACCGGGACAGGGGGCGCAAACTATGGCTACACCTTC. Translation: CASSWTGTGGANYGYTF.

The chain employs TRBV10-3 and TRBJ2-7; 10 bases line up with TRBD1. This CDR3 is built from 13 residues. Germline values: CDR1 ENHRY, CDR2 SYGVKD. Trimming cost V 11 bases and J 6 bases; bases outside gene matches: 10. The CDR3 loop is CAVVGTGVGEQYF. In nucleotides, the CDR3 is TGTGCCGTAGTTGGGACAGGGGTTGGCGAGCAGTACTTC.

The V gene is TRBV7-9, the J gene TRBJ2-1, with TRBD2 matching 11 bases. J gave up 14 bases and V 5 bases, and 17 bases lay outside the gene matches. This CDR3 region has 16 residues. Per germline, CDR1 SEHNR and CDR2 FQNEAQ (reference sequence). CDR3 DNA: TGTGCCAGCAGCAATAGCGGGAGGGCCAATAATACACAGGAGTTCTTC. Translated: CASSNSGRANNTQEFF. The full variable domain, completed using reference TRBV7-9 and TRBJ2-1, is DTGVSQNPRHKITKRGQNVTFRCDPISEHNRLYWYRQTLGQGPEFLTYFQNEAQLEKSRLLSDRFSAERPKGSFSTLEIQRTEQGDSAMYLCASSNSGRANNTQEFFGPGTRLTVL.

This chain joins TRBV2 and TRBJ2-7; TRBD2 aligns across 11 bases. V lost 6 bases, J lost 4 bases, and 8 bases stayed unmatched. CDR1 and CDR2 from the germline V gene are SNHLY and FYNNEI. This CDR3 spans 15 amino acids. The CDR3 region has the DNA TGTGCCAGCAGGGAGGGACTAGCGGTCCTGTACGAGCAGTACTTC. Its translation: CASREGLAVLYEQYF.

This clone occurred a few times. V usage is TRBV7-9 and J usage is TRBJ2-2; no clear D. The germline V gene has CDR1 SEHNR and CDR2 FQNEAQ (reference sequence). Trimming shortened V by 3 bases and J by 2 bases, and 10 bases separated the two germline ends. The CDR3 runs 15 residues. CDR3 sequence (DNA): TGTGCCAGCAGCTTGGCCGTTCTTAACACCGGGGAGCTGTTTTTT. Amino acids: CASSLAVLNTGELFF.

This clone came up once. The J gene is TRBJ2-3, the V gene TRBV18; TRBD1 matches 7 bases. The CDR3 contains 16 residues. Germline trimming cut 2 bases from V and 5 bases from J; bases unmatched to any gene: 10. Germline lookup yields CDR1 KGHSH and CDR2 LQKENI. The CDR3 coding sequence is TGTGCCAGCTCACCATCCGGAGGTGCAGGGGGAGATACGCAGTATTTT. Residues: CASSPSGGAGGDTQYF.

This chain connects TRBV5-4 to TRBJ2-2; tentative D call: TRBD1 (5 bases). Germline V lookup: CDR1 SGHNT, CDR2 YYREEE (reference sequence). This CDR3 region has 16 residues. V lost 4 bases and J 4 bases, leaving 17 bases between the germline ends. The CDR3 nucleotides read TGTGCCAGCAGCCCCCCGGGCCTAAGGGGCACCGGGGAGCTGTTTTTT. Its translation: CASSPPGLRGTGELFF. Combining the CDR3 with reference TRBV5-4 and TRBJ2-2 gives the whole variable domain ETGVTQSPTHLIKTRGQQVTLRCSSQSGHNTVSWYQQALGQGPQFIFQYYREEENGRGNFPPRFSGLQFPNYSSELNVNALELDDSALYLCASSPPGLRGTGELFFGEGSRLTVL.

This sequence joins TRBV11-3 and TRBJ2-1; 7 nucleotides align to TRBD1. The CDR3 loop spans 14 amino acids. The V gene end was trimmed by 6 bases and the J gene end by 5 bases; junction bases not matched to a gene: 7. The germline gives CDR1 SGHNT, CDR2 YENEEA. CDR3 DNA sequence: TGTGCCAGCAGTCTTAGGGGGCTGAACAATGAGCAGTTCTTC. Residues: CASSLRGLNNEQFF.

CDR3 in amino acids: CASSSGDVYTQYF. CDR3 DNA: TGTGCCAGCAGTTCCGGGGATGTTTATACGCAGTATTTT. The chain joins TRBV27 to TRBJ2-3; tentatively, D is TRBD2 (5 bases). Germline CDR1 reads MNHEY; CDR2 reads SMNVEV (reference sequence). V gave up 4 bases and J gave up 7 bases, with 12 bases separating them. This CDR3 region has 13 residues.